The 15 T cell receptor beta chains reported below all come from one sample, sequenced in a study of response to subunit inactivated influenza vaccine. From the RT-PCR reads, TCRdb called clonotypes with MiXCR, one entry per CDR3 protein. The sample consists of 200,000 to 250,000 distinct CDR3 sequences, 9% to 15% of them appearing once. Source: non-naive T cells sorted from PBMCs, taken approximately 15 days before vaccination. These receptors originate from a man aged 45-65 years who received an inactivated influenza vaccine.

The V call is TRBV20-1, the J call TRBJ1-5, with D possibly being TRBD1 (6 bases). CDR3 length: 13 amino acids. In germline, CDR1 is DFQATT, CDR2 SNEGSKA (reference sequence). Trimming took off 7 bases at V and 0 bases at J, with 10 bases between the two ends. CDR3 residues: CSVTGNSNQPQHF. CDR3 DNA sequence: TGCAGTGTAACAGGGAATAGCAATCAGCCCCAGCATTTT.

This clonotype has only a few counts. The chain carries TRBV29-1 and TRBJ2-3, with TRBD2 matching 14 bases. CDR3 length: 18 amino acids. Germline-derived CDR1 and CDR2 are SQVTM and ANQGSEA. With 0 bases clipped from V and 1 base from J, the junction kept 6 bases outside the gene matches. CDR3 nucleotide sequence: TGCAGCGTTGAAGACGGGGGACTAGCGGGAGTGGGCACAGATACGCAGTATTTT. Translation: CSVEDGGLAGVGTDTQYF.

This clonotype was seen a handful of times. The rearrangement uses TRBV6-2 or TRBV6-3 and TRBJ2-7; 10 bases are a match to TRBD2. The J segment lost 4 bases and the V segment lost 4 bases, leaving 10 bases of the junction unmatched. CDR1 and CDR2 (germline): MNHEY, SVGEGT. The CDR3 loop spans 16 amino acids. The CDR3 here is CASSSVGLLAGYEQYF. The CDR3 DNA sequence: TGTGCCAGCAGTTCCGTCGGTCTACTAGCGGGGTACGAGCAGTACTTC.

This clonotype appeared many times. The CDR3 here is CASSQGPSYEQYF. DNA of the CDR3: TGTGCCAGCAGCCAGGGCCCGTCCTACGAGCAGTACTTC. This sequence joins TRBV7-2 and TRBJ2-7, with a possible D match to TRBD1 (5 bases). The CDR3 is 13 amino acids. In germline, CDR1 is SGHTA, CDR2 FQGNSA. The V gene lost 5 bases and the J gene lost 1 base, with 9 bases spanning the gap.

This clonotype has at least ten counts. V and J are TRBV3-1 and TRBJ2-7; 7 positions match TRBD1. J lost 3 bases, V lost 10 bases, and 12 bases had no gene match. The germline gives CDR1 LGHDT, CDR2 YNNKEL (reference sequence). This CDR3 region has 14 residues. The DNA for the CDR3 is TGTGCCACCCAACAGGGGCCATCATTCTACGAGCAGTACTTC. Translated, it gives CATQQGPSFYEQYF.

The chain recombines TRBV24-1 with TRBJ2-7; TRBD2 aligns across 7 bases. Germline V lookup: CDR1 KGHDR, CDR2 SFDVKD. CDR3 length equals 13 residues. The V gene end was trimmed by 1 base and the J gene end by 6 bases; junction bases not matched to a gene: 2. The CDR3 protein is CATSDFSGGEQYF. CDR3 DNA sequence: TGTGCCACCAGTGATTTCTCGGGGGGCGAGCAGTACTTC.

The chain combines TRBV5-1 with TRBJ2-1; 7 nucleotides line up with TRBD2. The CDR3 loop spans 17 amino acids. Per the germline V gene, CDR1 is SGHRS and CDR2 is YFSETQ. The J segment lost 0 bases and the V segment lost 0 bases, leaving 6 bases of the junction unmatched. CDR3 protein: CASSLVASGVSYNEQFF. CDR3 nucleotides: TGCGCCAGCAGCTTGGTAGCTAGCGGTGTCTCCTACAATGAGCAGTTCTTC. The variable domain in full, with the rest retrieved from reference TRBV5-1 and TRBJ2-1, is KAGVTQTPRYLIKTRGQQVTLSCSPISGHRSVSWYQQTPGQGLQFLFEYFSETQRNKGNFPGRFSGRQFSNSRSEMNVSTLELGDSALYLCASSLVASGVSYNEQFFGPGTRLTVL.

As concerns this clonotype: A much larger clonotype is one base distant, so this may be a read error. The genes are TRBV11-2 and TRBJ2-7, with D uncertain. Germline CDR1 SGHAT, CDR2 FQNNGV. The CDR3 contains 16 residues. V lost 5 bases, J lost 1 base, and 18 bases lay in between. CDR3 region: CASSPVEKQRSYEQYF. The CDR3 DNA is TGTGCCAGCAGCCCCGTCGAAAAGCAGAGGTCCTACGAGCAGTACTTC. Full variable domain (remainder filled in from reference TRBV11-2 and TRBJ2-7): EAGVAQSPRYKIIEKRQSVAFWCNPISGHATLYWYQQILGQGPKLLIQFQNNGVVDDSQLPKDRFSAERLKGVDSTLKIQPAKLEDSAVYLCASSPVEKQRSYEQYFGPGTRLTVT.

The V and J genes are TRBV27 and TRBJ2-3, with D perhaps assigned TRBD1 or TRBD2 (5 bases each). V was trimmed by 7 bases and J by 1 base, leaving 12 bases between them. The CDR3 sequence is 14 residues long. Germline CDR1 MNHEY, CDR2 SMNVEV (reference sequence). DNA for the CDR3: TGTGCCAGCAAAGCCCTGGGGGGCACAGATACGCAGTATTTT. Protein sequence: CASKALGGTDTQYF.

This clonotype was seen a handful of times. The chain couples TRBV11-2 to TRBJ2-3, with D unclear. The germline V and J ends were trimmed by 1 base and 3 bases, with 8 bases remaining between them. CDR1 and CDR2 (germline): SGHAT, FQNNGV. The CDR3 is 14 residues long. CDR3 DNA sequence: TGTGCCAGCAGCTTAGGGATCTGGACAGATACGCAGTATTTT. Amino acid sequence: CASSLGIWTDTQYF.

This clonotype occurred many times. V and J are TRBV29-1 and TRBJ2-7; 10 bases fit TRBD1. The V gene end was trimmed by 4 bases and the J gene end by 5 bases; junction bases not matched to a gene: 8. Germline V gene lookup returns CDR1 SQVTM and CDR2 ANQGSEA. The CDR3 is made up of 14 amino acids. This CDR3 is CSVGFPGQGNEQYF. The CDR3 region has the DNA TGCAGCGTTGGATTCCCGGGACAGGGGAACGAGCAGTACTTC.

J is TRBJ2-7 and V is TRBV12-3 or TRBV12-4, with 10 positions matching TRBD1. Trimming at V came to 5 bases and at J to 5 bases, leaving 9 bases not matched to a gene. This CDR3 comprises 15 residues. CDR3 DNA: TGTGCCAGCAGTACCAATATAGGGACAGGGGACGAGCAGTACTTC. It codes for CASSTNIGTGDEQYF.

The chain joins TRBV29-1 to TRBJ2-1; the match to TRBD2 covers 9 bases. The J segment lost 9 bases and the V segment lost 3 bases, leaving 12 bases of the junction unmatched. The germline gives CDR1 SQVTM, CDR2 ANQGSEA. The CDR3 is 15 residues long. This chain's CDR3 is CSVDRSSGSVGEQFF. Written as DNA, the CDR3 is TGCAGCGTTGATAGGAGTAGCGGGAGCGTAGGTGAGCAGTTCTTC.

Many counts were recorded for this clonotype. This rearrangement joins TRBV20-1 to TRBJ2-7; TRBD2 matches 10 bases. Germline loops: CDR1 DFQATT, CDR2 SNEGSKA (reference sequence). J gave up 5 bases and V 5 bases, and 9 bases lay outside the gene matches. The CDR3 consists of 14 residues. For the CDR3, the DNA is TGCAGTGCTTTTAATCTCGGGACTAGCGACGAGCAGTACTTC. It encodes CSAFNLGTSDEQYF.

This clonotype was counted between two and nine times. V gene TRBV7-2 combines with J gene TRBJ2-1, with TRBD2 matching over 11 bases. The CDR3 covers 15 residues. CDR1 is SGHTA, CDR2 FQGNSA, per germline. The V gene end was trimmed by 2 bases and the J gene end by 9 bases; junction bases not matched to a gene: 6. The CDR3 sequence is CASSLTPSGGSEQFF. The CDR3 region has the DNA TGTGCCAGCAGCTTAACGCCTAGCGGGGGGTCTGAGCAGTTCTTC.